A single sample is the source of the 28 T cell receptor beta chains below, sequenced in a study of blood T cell repertoires in COVID-19. Method: immunoSEQ multiplex PCR; TCRdb's copy keeps in-frame clones and lacks some. Among around 250,000 clones listed, 80% to 90% were seen once. The sample taken for sequencing was PBMCs or T cells enriched from blood (not recorded which). The receptors come from a man aged 18 to 30 who had recovered from COVID-19.

The chain employs TRBV10-2 and TRBJ1-5; 10 bases are a match to TRBD1. Germline-derived CDR1 and CDR2 are WSHSY and SAAADI. There are 14 residues in the CDR3. V shed 6 bases, J shed 2 bases, and the junction held 1 base outside the gene matches. CDR3 sequence: CASSGTGGNQPQHF. CDR3 DNA: TGCGCCAGCAGCGGGACAGGGGGCAATCAGCCCCAGCATTTT.

The CDR3 protein is CASSLGENTEAFF. DNA of the CDR3: TGTGCCAGCTCACTCGGGGAGAACACTGAAGCTTTCTTT. This chain links TRBV18 with TRBJ1-1; D remains unclear. Germline CDR1 KGHSH, CDR2 LQKENI. Trimming shortened V by 4 bases and J by 1 base, and 7 bases separated the two germline ends. The CDR3 length is 13 residues. The full variable domain, completed using reference TRBV18 and TRBJ1-1, is NAGVMQNPRHLVRRRGQEARLRCSPMKGHSHVYWYRQLPEEGLKFMVYLQKENIIDESGMPKERFSAEFPKEGPSILRIQQVVRGDSAAYFCASSLGENTEAFFGQGTRLTVV.

The genes are TRBV2 and TRBJ2-7, with TRBD1 identical over 8 bases. This CDR3 is 15 amino acids long. Losses at the gene ends were 1 base for V and 3 bases for J; bases not matched to a gene: 5. Germline CDR1 and CDR2: SNHLY and FYNNEI. The CDR3 region has the DNA TGTGCCAGCAGTGAAGAGTATGGGACAGGCTACGAGCAGTACTTC. Translating gives CASSEEYGTGYEQYF.

This clone came up a few times. The V and J genes are TRBV3-1 (or the pseudogene TRBV3-2) and TRBJ2-2, with TRBD1 matching 10 bases. Trimming took 2 bases from V and 9 from J; bases not matched to a gene: 3. The CDR3 extends over 14 amino acids. Germline loops: CDR1 LGHDT, CDR2 YNNKEL (reference sequence). As DNA, the CDR3 is TGTGCCAGCAGCCAAACGGGACAGGGGCGGGAGCTGTTTTTT. The encoded protein is CASSQTGQGRELFF.

The chain is built from TRBV4-1 and TRBJ2-6; D gene unclear. CDR1 MGHRA and CDR2 YSYEKL come from the germline V gene. Between the trimmed V and J ends, which lost 3 bases and 0 bases, there was a span of 9 bases. The CDR3 is made up of 16 amino acids. As DNA, the CDR3 is TGCGCCAGCAGCCAGCAACGGAGCTCTGGGGCCAACGTCCTGACTTTC. Amino acids: CASSQQRSSGANVLTF.

The chain is built from TRBV2 and TRBJ1-1, with D unresolved. Per germline, CDR1 SNHLY and CDR2 FYNNEI. V was cut by 0 bases and J by 4 bases, with 6 bases left in between. The CDR3 extends over 13 amino acids. CDR3 in amino acids: CASSEATATEAFF. The CDR3 coding sequence is TGTGCCAGCAGTGAAGCCACTGCCACTGAAGCTTTCTTT.

The rearrangement joins TRBV18 to TRBJ1-2, with a tentative D call TRBD1 (5 bases). This CDR3 spans 13 amino acids. Looked up from germline, CDR1 is KGHSH and CDR2 is LQKENI. The V end was cut by 2 bases, the J end by 4 bases, with 8 bases between. As DNA, the CDR3 is TGTGCCAGCTCACCAGACAGCATCTATGGCTACACCTTC. Protein: CASSPDSIYGYTF.

The gene calls are TRBV19 and TRBJ2-3; 9 nucleotides align to TRBD2. This CDR3 has 16 amino acids. V gave up 7 bases and J gave up 8 bases; unmatched junction bases: 16. The germline CDR1 and CDR2 sequences are LNHDA and SQIVND (reference sequence). The DNA of the CDR3 is TGTGCCAGTACCCTCCGGATAGCGGGAGATTATGGTACGCAGTATTTT. It specifies CASTLRIAGDYGTQYF.

V is TRBV28 and J is TRBJ2-3; D gene uncertain. CDR3 size: 12 residues. Trimming removed 6 bases at V and 10 bases at J, with 14 bases between. Germline V gives CDR1 MDHEN, CDR2 SYDVKM. The CDR3 sequence is CASSPTHFSQYF. The CDR3 DNA is TGTGCCAGCAGCCCCACCCACTTTTCGCAGTATTTT. The variable domain in full, with the rest retrieved from reference TRBV28 and TRBJ2-3, is DVKVTQSSRYLVKRTGEKVFLECVQDMDHENMFWYRQDPGLGLRLIYFSYDVKMKEKGDIPEGYSVSREKKERFSLILESASTNQTSMYLCASSPTHFSQYFGPGTRLTVL.

The genes are TRBV6-5 and TRBJ2-7; 13 positions agree with TRBD2. The CDR3 is 14 residues long. The J segment lost 3 bases and the V segment lost 6 bases, leaving 2 bases of the junction unmatched. CDR1 is MNHEY, CDR2 SVGAGI, per germline. The DNA of the CDR3 is TGTGCCAGCAGGAGGACTAGCGGGAGCTACGAGCAGTACTTC. The encoded protein is CASRRTSGSYEQYF.

The J gene is TRBJ2-1, the V gene TRBV7-2, with TRBD2 matching over 13 bases. CDR1 SGHTA and CDR2 FQGNSA come from the germline V gene. After removal of 0 bases from V and 7 bases from J, the junction contained 6 bases not matched to a gene. This CDR3 is 17 amino acids long. CDR3 DNA sequence: TGTGCCAGCAGCTTAGCACTAGCGGGAGGGATGGGGAATGAGCAGTTCTTC. It specifies CASSLALAGGMGNEQFF.

The chain combines TRBV25-1 with TRBJ1-2, with a possible D match to TRBD1 (6 bases). The CDR3 consists of 13 residues. Trimming cost V 3 bases and J 8 bases, with 13 bases left between them. The germline CDR1 and CDR2 sequences are MGHDK and SYGVNS. The DNA of the CDR3 is TGTGCCAGCAGTGATGGACTGACAGGAGGCTACACCTTC. Translated: CASSDGLTGGYTF.

This chain uses TRBV19 with TRBJ1-5; 7 bases agree with TRBD1. CDR1 is LNHDA and CDR2 is SQIVND in the germline V gene (reference sequence). Trimming at V came to 7 bases and at J to 0 bases, leaving 9 bases not matched to a gene. The CDR3 is 16 amino acids. CDR3 in amino acids: CASKPYRGDSNQPQHF. CDR3 nucleotides: TGTGCCAGTAAACCGTACAGGGGTGATAGCAATCAGCCCCAGCATTTT.

J is TRBJ1-1 and V is TRBV5-3; D call uncertain. TRBV5-3 counts as an open reading frame of uncertain function. V lost 4 bases and J 3 bases, leaving 13 bases between the germline ends. This CDR3 has 14 residues. CDR3 bases: TGTGCCAGAAGCCCTGACTGTGCCCACACTGAAGCTTTCTTT. This gives the protein CARSPDCAHTEAFF.

V gene TRBV24-1 combines with J gene TRBJ2-1, with 7 bases that match TRBD2. Trimming cost V 3 bases and J 8 bases; bases outside gene matches: 6. This CDR3 contains 14 residues. The germline V gene encodes CDR1 KGHDR and CDR2 SFDVKD. This chain's CDR3 is CATSDGGSIYEQFF. In DNA form, the CDR3 reads TGTGCCACCAGTGATGGCGGGAGCATCTATGAGCAGTTCTTC.

As for this clone: One junction end does not reproduce the germline sequence, and a read error may be involved. V usage is TRBV11-3 and J usage is TRBJ2-1; the D gene is possibly TRBD2 (6 bases). This CDR3 spans 12 amino acids. The germline CDR1 and CDR2 sequences are SGHNT and YENEEA. This CDR3 is CASSSEGPERFF. DNA for the CDR3: TGTGCCAGCAGCTCGGAGGGACCAGAGCGGTTCTTC.

This clone occurred a few times. CDR3 nucleotide sequence: TGTGCCACCAGTGACCCACAGGGGCGAGAGACCCAGTACTTC. Encoded protein: CATSDPQGRETQYF. V usage is TRBV24-1 and J usage is TRBJ2-5; 7 bases fit TRBD1. Germline-derived CDR1 and CDR2 are KGHDR and SFDVKD. This CDR3 region has 14 residues. V dropped 4 bases and J dropped 4; count of bases not matched to a gene: 5.

The chain has TRBV18 and TRBJ2-3; 10 nucleotides match TRBD1. The germline CDR1 and CDR2 sequences are KGHSH and LQKENI. J was trimmed by 1 base and V by 4 bases; bases with no gene match: 2. This CDR3 has 15 amino acids. This CDR3 is CASSRGTGGTDTQYF. In nucleotides, the CDR3 is TGTGCCAGCTCACGGGGGACAGGGGGCACAGATACGCAGTATTTT.

V usage is TRBV30 and J usage is TRBJ1-4, with D unresolved. Germline-derived CDR1 and CDR2 are GTSNPN and SVGIG (reference sequence). V was cut by 0 bases and J by 5 bases, with 7 bases left in between. CDR3 length: 13 amino acids. The CDR3 region is CAWSVSVNEKLFF. In DNA, the CDR3 is TGTGCCTGGAGTGTTTCCGTAAATGAAAAACTGTTTTTT.

J is TRBJ1-2 and V is TRBV5-4; TRBD1 aligns across 7 bases. The CDR3 is 14 residues long. The germline V gene encodes CDR1 SGHNT and CDR2 YYREEE (reference sequence). V shed 5 bases, J shed 5 bases, and the junction held 9 bases outside the gene matches. CDR3 in amino acids: CASSPGTDHYGYTF. DNA of the CDR3: TGTGCCAGCAGTCCCGGGACAGACCATTATGGCTACACCTTC.

This clone was seen a single time. This sequence joins TRBV6-5 and TRBJ1-2, with 7 bases matching TRBD1. J gave up 5 bases and V 0 bases, and 3 bases lay outside the gene matches. Germline V lookup: CDR1 MNHEY, CDR2 SVGAGI. The CDR3 runs to 14 residues. CDR3 nucleotides: TGTGCCAGCAGTTACTCTGGGACAGCTTATGGCTACACCTTC. Its translation: CASSYSGTAYGYTF.

The gene calls are TRBV5-4 and TRBJ2-7; 7 nucleotides line up with TRBD1. This CDR3 has 16 residues. The germline gives CDR1 SGHNT, CDR2 YYREEE (reference sequence). J lost 2 bases, V lost 0 bases, and 8 bases had no gene match. The CDR3 is CASSLGGMTGTYEQYF. The CDR3, as DNA: TGTGCCAGCAGCTTGGGGGGGATGACAGGGACCTACGAGCAGTACTTC. Full variable domain (missing parts from reference TRBV5-4 and TRBJ2-7): ETGVTQSPTHLIKTRGQQVTLRCSSQSGHNTVSWYQQALGQGPQFIFQYYREEENGRGNFPPRFSGLQFPNYSSELNVNALELDDSALYLCASSLGGMTGTYEQYFGPGTRLTVT.

The chain is built from TRBV27 and TRBJ2-3; 9 bases agree with TRBD1. This CDR3 spans 12 amino acids. V trimming: 8 bases; J trimming: 4 bases; junction bases outside the gene matches: 1. The germline V gene encodes CDR1 MNHEY and CDR2 SMNVEV (reference sequence). CDR3 sequence: CASWTGADTQYF. The CDR3 DNA sequence: TGTGCCAGCTGGACAGGGGCAGATACGCAGTATTTT.

CDR3 amino acids: CASSQEDRQGGYGYTF. The CDR3 DNA follows: TGCGCCAGCAGCCAAGAAGATAGACAGGGCGGCTATGGCTACACCTTC. The chain combines TRBV4-1 with TRBJ1-2; 7 bases match TRBD1. Trimming took 0 bases from V and 4 from J; bases not matched to a gene: 8. This CDR3 comprises 16 residues. Germline CDR1 reads MGHRA; CDR2 reads YSYEKL.

The chain has TRBV5-1 and TRBJ2-1; 9 bases are a match to TRBD2. Germline trimming cut 0 bases from V and 6 bases from J; bases unmatched to any gene: 7. This CDR3 comprises 16 residues. Germline lookup yields CDR1 SGHRS and CDR2 YFSETQ. CDR3 sequence (DNA): TGCGCCAGCAGCTTGGTAGGGACTAGCTCGGGCAATGAGCAGTTCTTC. Translating gives CASSLVGTSSGNEQFF.

The V gene is TRBV9, the J gene TRBJ1-1; D uncertain. V was cut by 0 bases and J by 0 bases, with 3 bases left in between. The germline gives CDR1 SGDLS, CDR2 YYNGEE. This CDR3 region has 13 residues. CDR3 protein: CASSVDMNTEAFF. The CDR3 DNA sequence: TGTGCCAGCAGCGTAGACATGAACACTGAAGCTTTCTTT.

The chain joins TRBV3-1 (or the pseudogene TRBV3-2) to TRBJ2-1, with 10 bases that match TRBD2. The germline V gene encodes CDR1 LGHDT and CDR2 YNNKEL (reference sequence). The CDR3 length is 16 residues. Losses at the gene ends were 5 bases for V and 2 bases for J; bases not matched to a gene: 6. The CDR3 reads CASSWASGGAYNEQFF. CDR3 DNA sequence: TGTGCCAGCAGCTGGGCGAGCGGGGGGGCCTACAATGAGCAGTTCTTC.

The chain uses TRBV19 and TRBJ1-2, with TRBD1 as a possible D gene (5 bases). Germline lookup yields CDR1 LNHDA and CDR2 SQIVND (reference sequence). The CDR3 loop spans 14 amino acids. V was cut by 3 bases and J by 1 base, with 9 bases left in between. CDR3 region: CASSIDRLNYGYTF. CDR3 in DNA: TGTGCCAGTAGTATCGACAGACTTAACTATGGCTACACCTTC.